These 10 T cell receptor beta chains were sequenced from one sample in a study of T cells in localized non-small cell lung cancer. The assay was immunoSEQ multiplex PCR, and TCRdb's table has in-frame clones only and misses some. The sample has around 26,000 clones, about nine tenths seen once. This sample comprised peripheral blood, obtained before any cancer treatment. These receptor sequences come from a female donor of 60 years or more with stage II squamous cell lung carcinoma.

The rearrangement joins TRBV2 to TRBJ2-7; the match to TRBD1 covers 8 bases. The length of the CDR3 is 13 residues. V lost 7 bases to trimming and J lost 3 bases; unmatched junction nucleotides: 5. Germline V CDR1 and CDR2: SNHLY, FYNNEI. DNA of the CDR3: TGTGCCAGCACGCAGGGGGCGGTCTACGAGCAGTACTTC. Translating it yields CASTQGAVYEQYF.

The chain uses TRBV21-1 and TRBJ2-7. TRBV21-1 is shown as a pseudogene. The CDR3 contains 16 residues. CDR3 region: CASSKSWQGKVYEQYF. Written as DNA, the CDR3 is TGTGCCAGCAGCAAGAGTTGGCAAGGGAAAGTCTACGAGCAGTACTTC.

As DNA, the CDR3 is TGTGCCAGCAGTTACTCGACCGGAACTAAGGGCCAGGAGCAGTACTTC. Amino acid sequence: CASSYSTGTKGQEQYF. The rearrangement uses TRBV6-6 and TRBJ2-5, with D unclear. V lost 0 bases, J lost 11 bases, and 22 bases lay in between. CDR1 MNHNY and CDR2 SVGAGI come from the germline V gene (reference sequence). The CDR3 sequence is 16 residues long.

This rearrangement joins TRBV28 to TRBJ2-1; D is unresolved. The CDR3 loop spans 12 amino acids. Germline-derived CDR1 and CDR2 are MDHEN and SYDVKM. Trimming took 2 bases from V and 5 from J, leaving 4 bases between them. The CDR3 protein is CASSLMNNEQFF. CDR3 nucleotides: TGTGCCAGCAGTTTAATGAACAATGAGCAGTTCTTC.

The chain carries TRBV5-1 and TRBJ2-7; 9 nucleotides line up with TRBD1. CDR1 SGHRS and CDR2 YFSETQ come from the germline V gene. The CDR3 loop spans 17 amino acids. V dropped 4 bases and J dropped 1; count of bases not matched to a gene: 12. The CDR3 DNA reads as TGCGCCAGCAGCCTAACCCCCCTCGGACAGGGGTCCTACGAGCAGTACTTC. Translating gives CASSLTPLGQGSYEQYF.

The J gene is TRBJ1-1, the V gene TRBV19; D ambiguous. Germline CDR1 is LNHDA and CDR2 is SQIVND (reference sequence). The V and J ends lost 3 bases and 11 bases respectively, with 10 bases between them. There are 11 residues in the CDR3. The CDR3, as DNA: TGTGCCAGTAGTATGGGTCAGAGGGCTTTCTTT. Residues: CASSMGQRAFF.

The CDR3 reads CASSPPVGTESNTEAFF. CDR3 nucleotide sequence: TGTGCCAGCTCACCACCGGTCGGAACAGAATCGAACACTGAAGCTTTCTTT. V usage is TRBV18 and J usage is TRBJ1-1; D unresolved. The V gene's germline CDR1 is KGHSH and CDR2 LQKENI. Trimming stripped 0 bases from V and 1 base from J, with 15 bases between. This CDR3 contains 17 residues.

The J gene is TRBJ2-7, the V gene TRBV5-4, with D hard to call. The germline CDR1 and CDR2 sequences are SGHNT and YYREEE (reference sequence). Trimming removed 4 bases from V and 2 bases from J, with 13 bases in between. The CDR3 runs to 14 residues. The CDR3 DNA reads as TGTGCCAGCAGCATGGACCTTATGACCTACGAGCAGTACTTC. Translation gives CASSMDLMTYEQYF.

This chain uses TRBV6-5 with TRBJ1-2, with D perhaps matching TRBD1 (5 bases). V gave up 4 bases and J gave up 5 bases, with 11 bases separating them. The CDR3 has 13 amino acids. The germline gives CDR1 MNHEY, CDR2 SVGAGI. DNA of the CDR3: TGTGCCAGCAGTTTCGGGGCGGGTTATGGCTACACCTTC. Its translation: CASSFGAGYGYTF.

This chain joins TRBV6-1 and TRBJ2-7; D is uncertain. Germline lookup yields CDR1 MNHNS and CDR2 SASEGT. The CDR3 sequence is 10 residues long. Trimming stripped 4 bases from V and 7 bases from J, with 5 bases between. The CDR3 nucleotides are TGTGCCAGCAGTGTCAGGGAGCAGTACTTC. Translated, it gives CASSVREQYF.